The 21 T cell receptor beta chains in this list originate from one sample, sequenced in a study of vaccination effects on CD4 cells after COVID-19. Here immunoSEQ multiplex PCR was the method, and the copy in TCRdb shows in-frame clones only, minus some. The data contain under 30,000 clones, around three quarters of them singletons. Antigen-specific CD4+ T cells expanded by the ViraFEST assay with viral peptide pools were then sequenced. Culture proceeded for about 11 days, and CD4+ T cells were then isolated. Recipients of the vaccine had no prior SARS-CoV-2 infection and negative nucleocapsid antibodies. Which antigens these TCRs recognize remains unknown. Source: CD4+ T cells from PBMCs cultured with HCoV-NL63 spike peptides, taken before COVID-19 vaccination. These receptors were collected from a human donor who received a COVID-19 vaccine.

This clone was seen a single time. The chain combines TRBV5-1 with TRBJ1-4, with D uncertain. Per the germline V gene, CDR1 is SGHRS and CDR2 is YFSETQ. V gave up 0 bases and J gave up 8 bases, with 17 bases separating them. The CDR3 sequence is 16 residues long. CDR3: CASSLAYREPYEKLFF. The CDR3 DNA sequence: TGCGCCAGCAGCTTGGCCTATCGGGAGCCATACGAAAAACTGTTTTTT. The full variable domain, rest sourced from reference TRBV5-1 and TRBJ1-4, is KAGVTQTPRYLIKTRGQQVTLSCSPISGHRSVSWYQQTPGQGLQFLFEYFSETQRNKGNFPGRFSGRQFSNSRSEMNVSTLELGDSALYLCASSLAYREPYEKLFFGSGTQLSVL.

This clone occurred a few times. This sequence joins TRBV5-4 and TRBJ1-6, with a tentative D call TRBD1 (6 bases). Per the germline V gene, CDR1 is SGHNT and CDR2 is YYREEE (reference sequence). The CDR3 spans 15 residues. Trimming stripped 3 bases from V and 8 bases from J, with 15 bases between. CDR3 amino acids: CASSSAGGLDSPLHF. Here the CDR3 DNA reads TGTGCCAGCAGCTCCGCTGGGGGGCTGGATTCACCCCTCCACTTT.

CDR3 coding DNA: TGTGCCAGCAGCTTGGCCCCCGAGTCGGGGTATGGCTACACCTTC. This encodes CASSLAPESGYGYTF. V and J are TRBV5-6 and TRBJ1-2; D is ambiguous. The CDR3 is 15 residues long. V dropped 0 bases and J dropped 5 bases, with 14 bases sitting between them. The germline V gene has CDR1 SGHDT and CDR2 YYEEEE.

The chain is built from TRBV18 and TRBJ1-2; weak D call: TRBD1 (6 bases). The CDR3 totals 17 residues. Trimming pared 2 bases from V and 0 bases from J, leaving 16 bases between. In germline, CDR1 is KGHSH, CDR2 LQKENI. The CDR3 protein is CASSPATGPNPNYGYTF. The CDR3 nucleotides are TGTGCCAGCTCACCAGCTACAGGGCCAAACCCTAACTATGGCTACACCTTC.

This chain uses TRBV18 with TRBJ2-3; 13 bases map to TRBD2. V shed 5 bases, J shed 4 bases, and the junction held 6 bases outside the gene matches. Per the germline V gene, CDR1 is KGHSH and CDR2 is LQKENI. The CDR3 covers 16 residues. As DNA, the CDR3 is TGTGCCAGCTCAACAACTAGCGGGGGGGCATCAGATACGCAGTATTTT. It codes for CASSTTSGGASDTQYF.

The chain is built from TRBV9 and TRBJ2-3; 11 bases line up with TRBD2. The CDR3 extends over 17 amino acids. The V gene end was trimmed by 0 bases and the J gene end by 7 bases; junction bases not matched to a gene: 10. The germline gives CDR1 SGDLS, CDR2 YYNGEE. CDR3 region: CASSVAVSGGALNTQYF. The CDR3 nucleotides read TGTGCCAGCAGCGTAGCTGTTAGCGGGGGGGCTCTCAATACGCAGTATTTT.

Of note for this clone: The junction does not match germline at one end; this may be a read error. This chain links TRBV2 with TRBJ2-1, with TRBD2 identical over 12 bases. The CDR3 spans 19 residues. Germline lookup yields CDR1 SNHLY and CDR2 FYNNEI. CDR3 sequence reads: CASSEGLGTSGRSYNEQFF. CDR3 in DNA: TGTGCCAGCAGCGAAGGCCTAGGGACTAGCGGGCGATCCTACAATGAGCAGTTCTTC.

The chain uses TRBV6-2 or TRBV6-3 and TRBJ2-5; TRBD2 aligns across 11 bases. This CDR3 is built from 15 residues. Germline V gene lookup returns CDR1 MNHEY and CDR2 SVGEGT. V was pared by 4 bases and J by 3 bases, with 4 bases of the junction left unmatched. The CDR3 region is CASSSLAGGKETQYF. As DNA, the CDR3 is TGTGCCAGCAGTTCCTTAGCGGGGGGGAAAGAGACCCAGTACTTC.

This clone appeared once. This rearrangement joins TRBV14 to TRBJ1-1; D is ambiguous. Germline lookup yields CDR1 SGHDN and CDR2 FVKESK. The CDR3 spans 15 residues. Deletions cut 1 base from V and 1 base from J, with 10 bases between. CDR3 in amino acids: CASSQVGGWNTEAFF. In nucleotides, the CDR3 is TGTGCCAGCAGCCAAGTCGGAGGGTGGAACACTGAAGCTTTCTTT.

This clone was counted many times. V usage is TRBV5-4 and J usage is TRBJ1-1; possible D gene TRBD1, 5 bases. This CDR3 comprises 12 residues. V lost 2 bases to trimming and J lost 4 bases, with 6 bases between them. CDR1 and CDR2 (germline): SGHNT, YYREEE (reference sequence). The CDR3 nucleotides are TGTGCCAGCAGCTTTGACAGCACTGAAGCTTTCTTT. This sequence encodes CASSFDSTEAFF.

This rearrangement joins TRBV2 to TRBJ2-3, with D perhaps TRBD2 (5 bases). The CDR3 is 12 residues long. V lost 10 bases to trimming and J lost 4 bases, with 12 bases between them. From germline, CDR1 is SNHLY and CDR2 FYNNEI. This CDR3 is CATSLGADTQYF. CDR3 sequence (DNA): TGTGCCACCTCCCTGGGAGCAGATACGCAGTATTTT.

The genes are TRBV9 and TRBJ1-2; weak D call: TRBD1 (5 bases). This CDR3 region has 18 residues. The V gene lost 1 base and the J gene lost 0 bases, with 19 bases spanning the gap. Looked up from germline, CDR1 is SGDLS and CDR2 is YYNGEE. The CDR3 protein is CASSVRREKHLANYGYTF. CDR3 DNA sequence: TGTGCCAGCAGCGTACGCAGGGAGAAACACCTAGCTAACTATGGCTACACCTTC.

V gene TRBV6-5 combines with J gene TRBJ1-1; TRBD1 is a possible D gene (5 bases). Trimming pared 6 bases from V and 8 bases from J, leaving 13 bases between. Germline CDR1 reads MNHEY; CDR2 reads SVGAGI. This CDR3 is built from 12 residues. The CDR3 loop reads CASSDRWGEAFF. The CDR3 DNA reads TGTGCCAGCAGCGACCGTTGGGGCGAAGCTTTCTTT.

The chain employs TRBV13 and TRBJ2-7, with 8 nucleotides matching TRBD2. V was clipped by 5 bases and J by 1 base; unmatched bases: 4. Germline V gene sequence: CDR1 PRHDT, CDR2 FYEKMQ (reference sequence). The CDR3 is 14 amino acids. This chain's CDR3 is CASSLSGSSYEQYF. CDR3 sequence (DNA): TGTGCCAGCAGCCTAAGCGGGAGTTCCTACGAGCAGTACTTC.

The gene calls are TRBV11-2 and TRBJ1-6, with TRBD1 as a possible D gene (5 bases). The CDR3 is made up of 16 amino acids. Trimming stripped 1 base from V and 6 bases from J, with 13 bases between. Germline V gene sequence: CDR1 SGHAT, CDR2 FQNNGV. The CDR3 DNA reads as TGTGCCAGCAGCTTAGGGGGCGGTATTCGTAATTCACCCCTCCACTTT. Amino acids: CASSLGGGIRNSPLHF.

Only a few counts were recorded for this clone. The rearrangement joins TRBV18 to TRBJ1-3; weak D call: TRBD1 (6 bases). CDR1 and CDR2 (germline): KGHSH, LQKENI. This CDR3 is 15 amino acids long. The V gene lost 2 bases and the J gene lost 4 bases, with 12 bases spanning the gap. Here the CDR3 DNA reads TGTGCCAGCTCACCAACAGGGATAGGAGGAAACACCATATATTTT. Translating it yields CASSPTGIGGNTIYF.

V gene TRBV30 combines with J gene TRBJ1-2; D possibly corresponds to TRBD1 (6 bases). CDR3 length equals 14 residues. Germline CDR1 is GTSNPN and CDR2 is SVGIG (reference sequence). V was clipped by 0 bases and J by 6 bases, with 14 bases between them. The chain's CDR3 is CAWSVFLGGHGYTF. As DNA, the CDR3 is TGTGCCTGGAGTGTATTTCTGGGGGGCCATGGCTACACCTTC.

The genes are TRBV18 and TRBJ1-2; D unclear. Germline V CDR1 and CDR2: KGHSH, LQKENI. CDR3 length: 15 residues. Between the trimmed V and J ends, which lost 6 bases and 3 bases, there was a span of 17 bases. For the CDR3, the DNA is TGTGCCAGCTCCCTAGGACGGAGGCAAGACTATGGCTACACCTTC. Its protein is CASSLGRRQDYGYTF.

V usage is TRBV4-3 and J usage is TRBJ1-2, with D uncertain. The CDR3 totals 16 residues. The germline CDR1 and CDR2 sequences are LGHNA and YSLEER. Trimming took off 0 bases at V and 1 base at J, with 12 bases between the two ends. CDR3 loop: CASSQDIFGINYGYTF. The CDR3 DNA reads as TGCGCCAGCAGCCAAGATATTTTCGGGATTAACTATGGCTACACCTTC.

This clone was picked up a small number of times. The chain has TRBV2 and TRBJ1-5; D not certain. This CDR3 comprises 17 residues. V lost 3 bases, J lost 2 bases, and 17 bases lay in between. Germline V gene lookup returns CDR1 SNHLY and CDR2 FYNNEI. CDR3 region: CASSDLGWAGGNQPQHF. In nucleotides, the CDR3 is TGTGCCAGCAGTGACCTAGGTTGGGCAGGCGGCAATCAGCCCCAGCATTTT. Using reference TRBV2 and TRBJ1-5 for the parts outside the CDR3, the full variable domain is EPEVTQTPSHQVTQMGQEVILRCVPISNHLYFYWYRQILGQKVEFLVSFYNNEISEKSEIFDDQFSVERPDGSNFTLKIRSTKLEDSAMYFCASSDLGWAGGNQPQHFGDGTRLSIL.

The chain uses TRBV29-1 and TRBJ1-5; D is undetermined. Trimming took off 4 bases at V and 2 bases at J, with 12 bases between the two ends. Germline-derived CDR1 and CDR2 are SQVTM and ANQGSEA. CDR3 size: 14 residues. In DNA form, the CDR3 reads TGCAGCGTTGCCTATGGTACTGGCAATCAGCCCCAGCATTTT. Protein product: CSVAYGTGNQPQHF.